Described below is a single T cell receptor beta chain sequence and its context. Its antigen is unidentified. Some clones are missing from TCRdb's copy, which holds only in-frame ones; the method was immunoSEQ multiplex PCR. The data hold over 700,000 clones, with 72% observed a single time. The CDR3 totals 15 residues. Germline-derived CDR1 and CDR2 are LNHNV and YYDKDF (reference sequence). V was shortened by 0 bases and J by 1 base, with 6 bases between the two germline ends. The sample originates from a study of shared clonotypes between healthy human individuals. Study-level background: Per-donor plates numbered three CD4 naive, three CD4 memory, two CD8 naive and one CD8 memory. Study-level results: Clonotype sharing among donors was thought likely to change with sequencing depth. Few donors restricted represented genetic and exposure-history diversity. For naive CD4 cells, approximately 4.7% of clonotypes were shared across a handful of donors.

This chain joins TRBV15 and TRBJ2-2; D gene ambiguous. The sequence derives from a woman between 25 and 40 years old in good health. The specimen sequenced was memory CD4+ T cells sorted from blood. Specified subset: CD45RA-negative fraction. This chain's CDR3 is CATSRELRNTGELFF. The CDR3 DNA follows: TGTGCCACCAGCAGAGAGCTGAGGAACACCGGGGAGCTGTTTTTT.